These 14 T cell receptor beta chains share one sample of origin, sequenced in a study of OX40 agonist ivuxolimab in advanced cancers. Profiled with immunoSEQ multiplex PCR; TCRdb holds only in-frame clones, not every one. The table records around 70,000 clones, 85% of them present only once. This specimen consisted of CD4+ or CD8+ T cells sorted from blood, obtained in a trial of the OX40 agonist ivuxolimab. The receptors here all came from an adult with an advanced solid tumor such as melanoma, head and neck, liver or kidney cancer.

The chain recombines TRBV10-2 with TRBJ2-7, with 7 bases fitting TRBD1. After removal of 11 bases from V and 0 bases from J, the junction contained 10 bases not matched to a gene. Per germline, CDR1 WSHSY and CDR2 SAAADI. The CDR3 contains 14 residues. CDR3: CAVLGQAASYEQYF. As DNA, the CDR3 is TGCGCCGTTCTTGGACAGGCGGCCTCCTACGAGCAGTACTTC.

The V call is TRBV5-1, the J call TRBJ1-2; 7 nucleotides align to TRBD1. Trimming removed 3 bases from V and 4 bases from J; junction bases left unmatched: 12. Germline V lookup: CDR1 SGHRS, CDR2 YFSETQ. This CDR3 comprises 16 residues. The CDR3 bases are TGCGCCAGCAGCTCAATCTCGGGACAGTCGTTCTATGGCTACACCTTC. Its protein product is CASSSISGQSFYGYTF.

The chain links TRBV14 to TRBJ1-2; 11 bases align to TRBD1. The CDR3 is made up of 15 amino acids. The J segment lost 7 bases and the V segment lost 4 bases, leaving 8 bases of the junction unmatched. Per germline, CDR1 SGHDN and CDR2 FVKESK. The CDR3 loop is CASSRAGTGGIGYTF. CDR3 nucleotides: TGTGCCAGCAGCCGAGCGGGGACAGGGGGTATTGGCTACACCTTC.

The chain is built from TRBV5-4 and TRBJ1-2; D not certain. V gave up 0 bases and J gave up 4 bases, with 7 bases separating them. This CDR3 contains 13 residues. The germline gives CDR1 SGHNT, CDR2 YYREEE (reference sequence). The CDR3 region has the DNA TGTGCCAGCAGCTTGGGGGCGAGCTATGGCTACACCTTC. Encoded protein: CASSLGASYGYTF.

This rearrangement joins TRBV4-1 to TRBJ1-4; D is unclear. This CDR3 spans 15 amino acids. In germline, CDR1 is MGHRA, CDR2 YSYEKL. The germline V and J ends were trimmed by 0 bases and 5 bases, with 10 bases remaining between them. In DNA form, the CDR3 reads TGCGCCAGCAGCCAAGAGATATGGCGGAATGAAAAACTGTTTTTT. Translated, it gives CASSQEIWRNEKLFF.

Here the CDR3 DNA reads TGTGCCAGCTCACCCGATGGCAGTCCAATGAACTATGGCTACACCTTC. It codes for CASSPDGSPMNYGYTF. The chain employs TRBV18 and TRBJ1-2; D is unresolved. The V end lost 3 bases, the J end lost 2 bases, and 16 bases lay between the germline ends. The CDR3 runs to 16 residues. In germline, CDR1 is KGHSH, CDR2 LQKENI. The full variable domain, completed using reference TRBV18 and TRBJ1-2, is NAGVMQNPRHLVRRRGQEARLRCSPMKGHSHVYWYRQLPEEGLKFMVYLQKENIIDESGMPKERFSAEFPKEGPSILRIQQVVRGDSAAYFCASSPDGSPMNYGYTFGSGTRLTVV.

This chain connects TRBV6-5 to TRBJ1-5; D uncertain. Deletions cut 6 bases from V and 6 bases from J, with 12 bases between. Per the germline V gene, CDR1 is MNHEY and CDR2 is SVGAGI. The CDR3 runs 13 residues. CDR3 protein: CASRPNSGQPQHF. CDR3 DNA sequence: TGTGCCAGCAGACCCAATAGCGGTCAGCCCCAGCATTTT.

The chain couples TRBV21-1 to TRBJ1-1. TRBV21-1 is an annotated pseudogene. The CDR3 is 15 residues long. The CDR3 spells CASSKASSLNTEAFF. The CDR3 coding sequence is TGTGCCAGCAGCAAAGCGAGCAGCTTGAACACTGAAGCTTTCTTT.

The chain is built from TRBV19 and TRBJ1-4, with D hard to call. This CDR3 has 12 residues. V was cut by 6 bases and J by 5 bases, with 7 bases left in between. In germline, CDR1 is LNHDA, CDR2 SQIVND (reference sequence). The CDR3, as DNA: TGTGCCAGTAGCGGAAGAAATGAAAAACTGTTTTTT. Amino acid sequence: CASSGRNEKLFF.

J is TRBJ1-1 and V is TRBV11-3; D unclear. Germline lookup yields CDR1 SGHNT and CDR2 YENEEA. This CDR3 comprises 16 residues. The V end lost 1 base, the J end lost 0 bases, and 12 bases lay between the germline ends. CDR3 sequence reads: CASSLGNFPMNTEAFF. The CDR3 DNA reads as TGTGCCAGCAGCTTAGGGAATTTCCCTATGAACACTGAAGCTTTCTTT.

V usage is TRBV6-5 and J usage is TRBJ2-1; no reliable D call. Germline-derived CDR1 and CDR2 are MNHEY and SVGAGI. The CDR3 runs to 15 residues. The germline V and J ends were trimmed by 6 bases and 0 bases, with 12 bases remaining between them. The CDR3 bases are TGTGCCAGCAGACATTCAGCAGACTCCTACAATGAGCAGTTCTTC. This sequence encodes CASRHSADSYNEQFF.

The rearrangement uses TRBV15 and TRBJ2-1; D is uncertain. Trimming left V 5 bases short and J 0 bases short, with 5 bases between. The CDR3 consists of 13 residues. Germline-derived CDR1 and CDR2 are LNHNV and YYDKDF (reference sequence). CDR3 sequence (DNA): TGTGCCACCAGCGGTCCCTCCTACAATGAGCAGTTCTTC. It codes for CATSGPSYNEQFF.

The chain has TRBV19 and TRBJ2-1; the D gene is possibly TRBD1 (6 bases). This CDR3 comprises 16 residues. Trimming stripped 5 bases from V and 7 bases from J, with 21 bases between. CDR1 is LNHDA and CDR2 is SQIVND in the germline V gene (reference sequence). The CDR3 is CASSPPGGRGSNEQFF. The CDR3 DNA sequence: TGTGCCAGTAGTCCCCCCGGTGGCAGGGGCTCAAATGAGCAGTTCTTC.

V gene TRBV5-8 combines with J gene TRBJ1-5; D unclear. Trimming removed 1 base from V and 6 bases from J, with 14 bases in between. This CDR3 contains 15 residues. Germline CDR1 and CDR2: SGHTS and YDEGEE. CDR3 sequence: CASSLKGSDVQPQHF. The CDR3 DNA reads as TGTGCCAGCAGCTTGAAAGGGTCTGACGTTCAGCCCCAGCATTTT.